A selection of T cell receptor beta chains follows, all from one sample in a study of blood T cells in healthy people across ages. Each CDR3 protein is one row after TCRdb ran MiXCR on the 5' RACE reads. The sample has around 1.7 million distinct CDR3 sequences, under 30% seen once. Sample: blood. The receptors were gathered from a woman aged 30 to 39 in good health. The CDR3 runs from the conserved cysteine through the conserved F or W. A D gene is named only where the DNA matches it firmly. Expanded clones are given a class, and other clones once, few, many or no size at all.

v_call	clone_size	j_call	d_call	cdr3_aa	cdr3_nt
TRBV20-1	many	TRBJ2-1	TRBD1	CSAGGQVAYNEQFF	TGCAGTGCTGGGGGACAGGTTGCCTACAATGAGCAGTTCTTC
TRBV18	-	TRBJ2-1	-	CASTPTGSLNNEQFF	TGTGCCAGCACGCCTACCGGGTCCCTGAACAATGAGCAGTTCTTC
TRBV20-1	few	TRBJ1-2	TRBD1	CSVTGGTGVGYTF	TGCAGTGTTACAGGGGGGACCGGTGTTGGCTACACCTTC
TRBV27	many	TRBJ2-7	TRBD1	CASRGTGDEQYF	TGTGCCAGCAGAGGGACAGGGGACGAGCAGTACTTC
TRBV5-1	many	TRBJ2-7	-	CASSLGQGHEQYF	TGTGCCAGCAGTTTAGGGCAGGGACACGAGCAGTACTTC
TRBV3-1	-	TRBJ2-5	TRBD2	CASSLVPSGIQETQYF	TGTGCCAGCAGCCTCGTGCCTAGCGGGATTCAAGAGACCCAGTACTTC
TRBV28	few	TRBJ2-3	-	CASSLFGGSGDTQYF	TGTGCCAGCAGTTTATTTGGGGGATCGGGAGATACGCAGTATTTT
TRBV6-5	-	TRBJ2-2	-	CASSYSKRRVTGELFF	TGTGCCAGCAGTTACTCTAAACGGAGAGTCACCGGGGAGCTGTTTTTT
TRBV7-2	few	TRBJ1-5	-	CASSQQGGDQPQHF	TGTGCCAGCTCGCAACAGGGAGGGGATCAGCCCCAGCATTTT
TRBV7-3	many	TRBJ2-7	TRBD1	CASSLGQGAPYEQYF	TGTGCCAGCAGCTTAGGGCAGGGGGCCCCCTACGAGCAGTACTTC
TRBV6-6	-	TRBJ1-6	-	CASSYSGGRGNNSPLHF	TGTGCCAGCAGTTACTCGGGAGGCCGGGGAAATAATTCACCCCTCCACTTT
TRBV9	few	TRBJ1-6	-	CASSEEGTNNSPLHF	TGTGCCAGCAGCGAAGAGGGGACAAATAATTCACCCCTCCACTTT
TRBV6-6	-	TRBJ2-3	TRBD2	CASSYTSGRVADTQYF	TGTGCCAGCAGTTATACTAGCGGGAGGGTTGCAGATACGCAGTATTTT
TRBV29-1	few	TRBJ2-5	-	CSVEGLGGETAQYF	TGCAGCGTAGAGGGCCTCGGCGGAGAAACGGCCCAGTACTTC
TRBV5-1	-	TRBJ1-6	TRBD1	CASSPYGDRANSPLHF	TGCGCCAGCAGCCCCTATGGGGACAGGGCTAATTCACCCCTCCACTTT
TRBV28	few	TRBJ1-3	-	CALGQSGNTIYF	TGTGCCTTAGGGCAGTCTGGAAACACCATATATTTT
TRBV6-2/TRBV6-3	-	TRBJ2-2	-	CASRGRDGELFF	TGTGCCAGCAGAGGAAGGGACGGGGAGCTGTTTTTT
TRBV3-1	-	TRBJ2-4	-	CASSQGGAFHIQYF	TGTGCCAGCAGCCAAGGGGGGGCTTTTCACATTCAGTACTTC
TRBV29-1	few	TRBJ2-1	-	CSVGTPPDNEQFF	TGCAGCGTTGGGACGCCGCCGGACAATGAGCAGTTCTTC
TRBV29-1	-	TRBJ2-7	TRBD1	CSAGQGGVSYEQYF	TGCAGCGCGGGACAGGGGGGGGTCTCCTACGAGCAGTACTTC
TRBV12-3/TRBV12-4	-	TRBJ2-1	-	CASNLPRPSDNEQFF	TGTGCCAGCAACCTTCCGCGACCCTCGGACAATGAGCAGTTCTTC
TRBV4-3	few	TRBJ2-3	-	CASSQKTLAPGVDTQYF	TGCGCCAGCAGCCAAAAGACCCTAGCCCCCGGGGTAGATACGCAGTATTTT
TRBV20-1	-	TRBJ2-3	-	CSAKRVGTRSDTQYF	TGCAGTGCTAAGAGGGTGGGAACTAGATCAGATACGCAGTATTTT
TRBV5-1	-	TRBJ1-4	-	CASSRAGSPNEKLFF	TGCGCCAGCAGTCGGGCCGGGTCCCCTAATGAAAAACTGTTTTTT
TRBV6-5	many	TRBJ2-7	TRBD1	CANVPWDRGIGEQYF	TGTGCCAACGTACCCTGGGACAGGGGGATCGGCGAGCAGTACTTC
TRBV10-3	-	TRBJ1-1	TRBD1	CAIRGDRGNTEAFF	TGTGCCATCAGGGGGGACAGGGGGAACACTGAAGCTTTCTTT
TRBV3-1	-	TRBJ2-7	TRBD2	CASSQDRGTSGNNEQYF	TGTGCCAGCAGCCAAGATCGCGGGACTAGCGGGAACAATGAGCAGTACTTC
TRBV20-1	-	TRBJ2-1	-	CSAGGGQTHSYNEQFF	TGCAGTGCGGGTGGTGGACAGACGCACTCCTACAATGAGCAGTTCTTC
TRBV21-1	few	TRBJ2-7	-	CASSSGIVHEQYF	TGTGCCAGCAGCAGCGGGATTGTTCACGAGCAGTACTTC
TRBV28	-	TRBJ1-2	-	CASSSQGGGGYTF	TGCGCCAGCAGTAGCCAGGGAGGTGGCGGCTACACCTTC
TRBV29-1	-	TRBJ1-4	-	CSVRWGGGEKLFF	TGCAGCGTGAGATGGGGGGGCGGTGAAAAACTGTTTTTT
TRBV29-1	-	TRBJ1-1	-	CSVVALRVNTEAFF	TGCAGCGTCGTTGCACTGAGAGTGAACACTGAAGCTTTCTTT
TRBV9	few	TRBJ1-6	-	CASSQTPYSPLHF	TGTGCCAGCAGCCAAACCCCGTATTCACCCCTCCACTTT
TRBV7-2	many	TRBJ2-7	-	CASSLSLARDHEQYF	TGTGCCAGCAGCTTAAGCCTAGCGAGGGACCACGAGCAGTACTTC
TRBV2	-	TRBJ2-1	-	CASSWQFF	TGTGCCAGCAGTTGGCAGTTCTTC
TRBV2	few	TRBJ2-1	-	CASRFRQANEQFF	TGTGCCAGCAGATTCCGGCAAGCAAATGAGCAGTTCTTC
TRBV29-1	many	TRBJ2-5	TRBD1	CSVLGTGQETQYF	TGCAGCGTTTTGGGGACAGGCCAAGAGACCCAGTACTTC
TRBV28	many	TRBJ2-7	TRBD2	CASNRGGLTYEQYF	TGTGCCAGCAATCGCGGGGGGCTGACCTACGAGCAGTACTTC
TRBV4-1	-	TRBJ2-1	-	CASSRARGLEAYNEQFF	TGCGCCAGCAGCCGAGCTCGGGGGCTCGAAGCGTACAATGAGCAGTTCTTC
TRBV2	-	TRBJ1-5	-	CASTTQENQPQHF	TGTGCCAGCACTACTCAGGAAAATCAGCCCCAGCATTTT
TRBV28	few	TRBJ1-2	-	CASRALYGYTF	TGTGCCAGCAGGGCCCTCTATGGCTACACCTTC
TRBV12-5	many	TRBJ1-5	-	CASGFGQPQHF	TGTGCTAGTGGTTTTGGTCAGCCCCAGCATTTT
TRBV6-5	-	TRBJ2-3	TRBD2	CASSRAGGPLDTQYF	TGTGCCAGCTCGAGGGCGGGGGGGCCCCTCGATACGCAGTATTTT
TRBV20-1	-	TRBJ2-7	-	CSARGGQGGEQYF	TGCAGTGCTAGAGGCGGGCAGGGAGGCGAGCAGTACTTC
TRBV20-1	-	TRBJ2-7	TRBD2	CSARGRKGLADSYEQYF	TGCAGTGCTAGAGGAAGGAAGGGACTAGCGGACTCCTACGAGCAGTACTTC
TRBV11-2	many	TRBJ2-4	-	CASSARTYQLAKNIQYF	TGTGCCAGCAGCGCCAGGACATATCAGCTAGCCAAAAACATTCAGTACTTC
TRBV9	-	TRBJ2-1	-	CASSAQGSEQFF	TGTGCCAGCAGCGCCCAAGGGAGTGAGCAGTTCTTC
TRBV9	few	TRBJ2-5	-	CASSEPTAEGGEVTQYF	TGTGCCAGCAGCGAGCCCACGGCGGAGGGGGGAGAAGTGACCCAGTACTTC
TRBV4-3	-	TRBJ2-7	-	CASSPGAGMGYYEQYF	TGCGCCAGCAGCCCAGGGGCGGGGATGGGTTACTACGAGCAGTACTTC
TRBV4-1	-	TRBJ1-1	-	CASSQDLSSATEAFF	TGCGCCAGCAGCCAAGATCTTAGTAGTGCCACTGAAGCTTTCTTT
TRBV2	once	TRBJ1-2	-	CASSVLGRRNYGYTF	TGTGCCAGCAGTGTCTTGGGAAGGAGGAACTATGGCTACACCTTC
TRBV6-1	-	TRBJ2-1	-	CASSSSNGGLMGPNEQFF	TGTGCCAGCAGCTCTTCCAATGGGGGTCTGATGGGGCCCAATGAGCAGTTCTTC